This entry lists 9 T cell receptor beta chains sequenced from one sample in a study of cytomegalovirus exposure and HLA in healthy donors. PCR primers comprised 60 Vbeta and 13 Jbeta primers. Repertoires were generated with immunoSEQ multiplex PCR, while TCRdb's copy carries only in-frame clones and drops some. The sample includes about 180,000 clones, around three quarters of them seen just once. The sample taken for sequencing was PBMCs. These receptors all come from a woman in her 30s in good health and CMV-seropositive.

This clone was seen only once. The J gene is TRBJ2-1, the V gene TRBV5-1, with a possible D match to TRBD2 (5 bases). CDR1 and CDR2 from the germline V gene are SGHRS and YFSETQ. This CDR3 spans 15 amino acids. V was shortened by 3 bases and J by 7 bases, with 17 bases between the two germline ends. CDR3 in amino acids: CASSSGMMALNEQFF. The CDR3 coding sequence is TGCGCCAGCAGCTCCGGGATGATGGCCCTGAATGAGCAGTTCTTC.

The rearrangement joins TRBV18 to TRBJ2-1; a possible D gene is TRBD2 (5 bases). CDR3 length: 15 residues. V gave up 0 bases and J gave up 1 base, with 7 bases separating them. Germline-derived CDR1 and CDR2 are KGHSH and LQKENI. CDR3 sequence: CASSPPSGSYNEQFF. In DNA, the CDR3 is TGTGCCAGCTCACCACCATCGGGGTCCTACAATGAGCAGTTCTTC.

In this sample, this clone turned up a few times. This sequence joins TRBV2 and TRBJ1-5; D perhaps matches TRBD1 (5 bases). Trimming stripped 4 bases from V and 6 bases from J, with 10 bases between. Germline CDR1 SNHLY, CDR2 FYNNEI. This CDR3 spans 13 amino acids. The CDR3 region is CASSGARAQPQHF. CDR3 sequence (DNA): TGTGCCAGCAGTGGCGCCAGGGCTCAGCCCCAGCATTTT.

V gene TRBV4-3 combines with J gene TRBJ2-3, with 9 bases aligning to TRBD1. The CDR3 consists of 11 residues. V trimming: 8 bases; J trimming: 7 bases; junction bases outside the gene matches: 1. Germline CDR1 and CDR2: LGHNA and YSLEER. CDR3: CASGQGHTQYF. The CDR3 bases are TGCGCCAGCGGACAGGGGCATACGCAGTATTTT.

The gene calls are TRBV28 and TRBJ1-2; D gene uncertain. Trimming cost V 6 bases and J 8 bases, with 16 bases left between them. Germline-derived CDR1 and CDR2 are MDHEN and SYDVKM. The CDR3 runs 13 residues. The CDR3 DNA reads as TGTGCCAGCAGCCCGGTTGTAGGGAGCGGCTACACCTTC. Protein product: CASSPVVGSGYTF.

The rearrangement uses TRBV11-3 and TRBJ2-1; perhaps TRBD1 as D (6 bases). The CDR3 totals 16 residues. V shed 5 bases and J shed 7 bases, with 21 bases lying between them. The V gene's germline CDR1 is SGHNT and CDR2 YENEEA. The CDR3 DNA reads as TGTGCCAGCAGCCGCTTCGGGACAAGGGGGAAAAATGAGCAGTTCTTC. Protein sequence: CASSRFGTRGKNEQFF.

CDR3 nucleotides: TGTGCCAGCAGCTCCACTAGGAGCTCCTACGAGCAGTACTTC. Its protein is CASSSTRSSYEQYF. The chain recombines TRBV5-6 with TRBJ2-7; tentatively, D is TRBD2 (5 bases). Per the germline V gene, CDR1 is SGHDT and CDR2 is YYEEEE. CDR3 length: 14 residues. With 3 bases removed from V and 0 bases from J, the gap between germline ends came to 10 bases.

This rearrangement joins TRBV6-5 to TRBJ1-1; tentatively, D is TRBD1 (6 bases). The germline V gene has CDR1 MNHEY and CDR2 SVGAGI. The CDR3 is 14 amino acids. Trimming took 3 bases from V and 5 from J, leaving 13 bases between them. This chain's CDR3 is CASSYAGAHTEAFF. Written as DNA, the CDR3 is TGTGCCAGCAGTTATGCAGGGGCGCATACTGAAGCTTTCTTT.

The V gene is TRBV29-1, the J gene TRBJ2-5; D is perhaps TRBD2 (5 bases). The DNA end is more similar to TRBJ2-7, so the J call may be wrong. The length of the CDR3 is 12 residues. Germline loops: CDR1 SQVTM, CDR2 ANQGSEA. CDR3 in amino acids: CSVEGTSYEQYF. The DNA for the CDR3 is TGCAGCGTCGAGGGTACCTCCTACGAGCAGTACTTC.